This TCR beta chain was retrieved from a study of blood T cells in healthy people across ages (dated by TCRdb to between 2014 and 2016). The study in broad terms: In model experiments, roughly one uniquely barcoded TCR beta cDNA molecule per two T cells was captured by template switching. Using deep sequencing normalized with unique cDNA molecular identifiers, the study measured how TCR beta repertoire diversity changes with age. Donors were grouped into four age groups: young (average 16 years), middle-aged (approximately 41), aged (roughly 62) and long-lived (about 82). Donors of different ages were randomly distributed across sequencing lanes to avoid experimental bias. Two additional independent replicas of 1 million unique cDNA reads from the same blood draw were analyzed for two donors (one aged 18 to 29 and one aged 80 or older).

After removal of 5 bases from V and 7 bases from J, the junction retains 0 bases not matched to a gene. The CDR3 holds 11 amino acids from the cysteine to the phenylalanine. Solely the CDR3 DNA is kept, with 33 bases framed from the first base. Based on the germline V gene (reference sequence), the CDR1 and CDR2 sequences are MNHNY and SVGAGI. Donors were around 37 systemically healthy Caucasian individuals from Russia aged roughly 6 to 100 years. Each donor gave 8 to 10 milliliters of peripheral blood, collected into EDTA-treated Vacutainer tubes. Ficoll-Paque density-gradient centrifugation was used to isolate PBMCs, with at least 6 million per sample. Total RNA was extracted from PBMCs with Trizol reagent, with at least 5.5 micrograms obtained per sample. For every donor, flow cytometry on a PBMC aliquot measured the percentage of naive CD45RAhigh/CD27high T cells. The method behind the library was 5' RACE. The reads were generated on an Illumina HiSeq 2500. A second PCR of roughly 7 to 11 cycles was performed with a sample-barcoded 5' primer and a J-beta primer mix. A template-switch 5' adaptor carrying 12 random nucleotides introduced a unique molecular identifier onto each TCR beta cDNA molecule. Each sample yielded at least 2.5 million CDR3-containing paired-end reads. First-strand cDNA synthesis was performed from all RNA using the Mint cDNA synthesis kit, with priming by a TRBC-specific oligonucleotide. After uracil-DNA glycosylase treatment, a first 18-cycle PCR used universal primers M1SS and BC2_uni_R on all cDNA. On the study's bioinformatics: For normalization, 1 million high-quality reads, each with a distinct molecular identifier, were randomly selected from each sample. Instead of being binned into consensus sequences, reads with shared molecular identifiers were discarded. MiTCR, run with a Q25 quality threshold and the strictest error-elimination algorithm, handled CDR3 identification, clonotype clustering and error correction. A nonparametric unseen species model with Euler transformation was used to estimate a lower bound on total TCR beta diversity. In-frame beta chains were kept once TCRdb had trimmed the public reads at Q25 with fastp and called clones with MiXCR. Identical CDR3 proteins give one entry, which carries the most common genes and DNA. In this record, the V and J calls reflect TCRdb's handling and not the investigators' own analysis. This sample has 1 million to 1.2 million distinct CDR3 sequences in its table, and 30% to 40% of those were observed once. The ten largest clonotypes hold over 10% of the sample.

Study-wide conclusions, independent of this receptor: Observed TCR beta diversity per million T cells fell roughly linearly with age, and a significant reduction was already apparent by age roughly 40. Estimates of total diversity based on one million sequenced T cells were considered lower bounds and underestimates. There was a strong correlation between observed TCR beta diversity and the percentage of naive T cells measured by flow cytometry. Because donor CMV infection status was unknown, age-related changes in expanded clonotypes were potentially confounded. Conclusive comparison of naive and antigen-experienced compartments was prevented by the profiling of bulk unsorted PBMCs. Compared with the aged group, the long-lived group had more naive CD4+ T cells, fewer expanded clones and increased TCR diversity, a pattern suggesting age selection.

A few counts support this clonotype. This clone's antigen is unknown. Per-base qualities were not stored, and no clone one base away is much larger. This sequence uses TRBV6-6 and TRBJ1-1; TRBD1 aligns with 8 central bases. Material: blood. This receptor was obtained from a man aged 18 to 29 in good health. The CDR3: CASSTGGEAFF. The nucleotide sequence reads TGTGCCAGCAGTACAGGGGGTGAAGCTTTCTTT.